The 17 T cell receptor beta chains in this list originate from one sample, sequenced in a study of human T cells and chemical hapten exposure. Time point here: pre-sensitization, week 0. Sample treatment: therapeutic diphenylcyclopropenone sensitization with weekly scalp DPC. TCRdb called the RACE reads again in MiXCR, with one record for every CDR3 protein. The sample holds some 360,000 distinct CDR3 sequences; 4% to 6% are singletons and the top ten take 2.5% to 3%. Here the sequenced sample was whole blood, taken in connection with sensitization to the hapten diphenylcyclopropenone (DPC). The receptor source for this set is a woman aged 45-65 years with alopecia areata. Some clones in this sample may be carry-over from other donors' samples.

This clonotype has a handful of counts. The CDR3 nucleotides are TGCAGCGTTGAGCGTTTTCAGGGGGATTGTACTGAAGCTTTCTTT. Translation: CSVERFQGDCTEAFF. The genes are TRBV29-1 and TRBJ1-1; 7 bases match TRBD1. Germline CDR1 and CDR2: SQVTM and ANQGSEA. With 3 bases clipped from V and 5 bases from J, the junction kept 12 bases outside the gene matches. The CDR3 runs 15 residues.

This clonotype was recorded many times. The chain joins TRBV5-1 to TRBJ2-5; D perhaps matches TRBD1 (7 bases). CDR3 size: 14 residues. The germline gives CDR1 SGHRS, CDR2 YFSETQ. The V and J ends lost 6 bases and 0 bases respectively, with 12 bases between them. The CDR3 sequence is CASTQGRYQETQYF. Written as DNA, the CDR3 is TGCGCCAGCACACAGGGGAGGTACCAAGAGACCCAGTACTTC.

This clonotype has at least ten counts. The chain is built from TRBV29-1 and TRBJ1-2; D uncertain. Per the germline V gene, CDR1 is SQVTM and CDR2 is ANQGSEA. V lost 3 bases and J lost 4, with 6 bases in between. This CDR3 region has 11 residues. The CDR3 reads CSVDFTYGYTF. The DNA for the CDR3 is TGCAGCGTTGACTTCACCTATGGCTACACCTTC.

This clonotype has at least ten counts. The chain recombines TRBV6-2 or TRBV6-3 with TRBJ2-7; TRBD2 aligns across 8 bases. Trimming at V came to 2 bases and at J to 5 bases, leaving 8 bases not matched to a gene. Germline CDR1 and CDR2: MNHEY and SVGEGT. The CDR3 consists of 15 residues. CDR3 region: CASSYGTRVLNEQYF. The CDR3 DNA reads TGTGCCAGCAGTTACGGGACTAGGGTATTGAACGAGCAGTACTTC.

The table lists this clonotype with a few counts. This chain links TRBV29-1 with TRBJ1-2, with no clear D. CDR1 and CDR2 from the germline V gene are SQVTM and ANQGSEA. There are 12 residues in the CDR3. Trimming took off 4 bases at V and 8 bases at J, with 14 bases between the two ends. CDR3 amino acids: CSVASPSGGYTF. CDR3 bases: TGCAGCGTTGCTAGCCCCTCCGGAGGCTACACCTTC. Full variable domain (rest looked up from reference TRBV29-1 and TRBJ1-2): SAVISQKPSRDICQRGTSLTIQCQVDSQVTMMFWYRQQPGQSLTLIATANQGSEATYESGFVIDKFPISRPNLTFSTLTVSNMSPEDSSIYLCSVASPSGGYTFGSGTRLTVV.

The table lists this clonotype with a few counts. The gene calls are TRBV28 and TRBJ2-5, with D perhaps TRBD1 (6 bases). Between the trimmed V and J ends, which lost 4 bases and 7 bases, there was a span of 16 bases. CDR1 and CDR2 from the germline V gene are MDHEN and SYDVKM. This CDR3 contains 14 residues. The CDR3 bases are TGTGCCAGCAGTTCCTGGCGTGCACAGGGGACCCAGTACTTC. It is translated as CASSSWRAQGTQYF.

This clonotype was seen repeatedly, ten times or more. At one boundary the junction diverges from the germline segment, which might be a read error. This chain links TRBV12-3 or TRBV12-4 with TRBJ2-1; no definite D call. The CDR3 has 12 residues. The CDR3 bases are TGTGCCAGCAGCTTAGATCCCAATGAGCAGTTCTTC. Its protein product is CASSLDPNEQFF.

This clonotype was picked up many times. The chain has TRBV10-3 and TRBJ2-7; 9 bases line up with TRBD1. Trimming cost V 3 bases and J 4 bases; bases outside gene matches: 4. Germline V CDR1 and CDR2: ENHRY, SYGVKD. The CDR3 loop spans 14 amino acids. The CDR3 here is CAISEQGARYEQYF. The CDR3 coding sequence is TGTGCCATCAGTGAACAGGGGGCGAGGTACGAGCAGTACTTC.

Concerning this clonotype: This may come from a read error, since a much larger clone is one base off. The chain employs TRBV10-3 and TRBJ2-6; 7 positions agree with TRBD1. There are 16 residues in the CDR3. V was clipped by 8 bases and J by 0 bases; unmatched bases: 7. Germline assignment: CDR1 ENHRY and CDR2 SYGVKD. The CDR3 sequence is CAICGDRASGANVLTF. The CDR3 DNA reads as TGTGCCATCTGTGGGGACAGAGCCTCTGGGGCCAACGTCCTGACTTTC.

This clonotype was picked up a small number of times. Sequence at one end of the junction differs from germline and may be a read error. This chain uses TRBV3-1 with TRBJ2-1; 13 bases line up with TRBD2. The CDR3 covers 18 residues. From germline, CDR1 is LGHDT and CDR2 YNNKEL (reference sequence). Written as DNA, the CDR3 is TGTGCCAGCAGCCCGGGGACTAGCGGGGACCCCTCCTTCAATGAGCAGTTCTTC. This encodes CASSPGTSGDPSFNEQFF.

On this clonotype itself: This may arise from a read error, as a much more abundant clone is one base away. V is TRBV6-1 and J is TRBJ1-4; D not resolved. Trimming stripped 1 base from V and 1 base from J, with 10 bases between. Germline CDR1 reads MNHNS; CDR2 reads SASEGT. The CDR3 is 16 amino acids. CDR3 nucleotide sequence: TGTGCCAGCAGTGAAGATGTAGTTTTAACTAATGAAAAACTGTTTTTT. This encodes CASSEDVVLTNEKLFF.

This clonotype appeared many times. The chain joins TRBV6-2 or TRBV6-3 to TRBJ2-2; 7 positions match TRBD1. This CDR3 has 16 residues. CDR1 is MNHEY and CDR2 is SVGEGT in the germline V gene. V lost 5 bases to trimming and J lost 3 bases; unmatched junction nucleotides: 9. As DNA, the CDR3 is TGTGCCAGCAGTCCTTCGGGACAGCCTTACACCGGGGAGCTGTTTTTT. Translating it yields CASSPSGQPYTGELFF.

The sample holds many counts of this clonotype. This chain links TRBV29-1 with TRBJ2-1, with no clear D. The CDR3 is 12 residues long. The ends were cut back, 5 bases at V and 8 bases at J, with 13 bases in the middle. From germline, CDR1 is SQVTM and CDR2 ANQGSEA. The CDR3 region is CSVSGPTDEQFF. The CDR3 region has the DNA TGCAGCGTTTCGGGTCCTACCGATGAGCAGTTCTTC.

The CDR3: CASSLVGQRYNEQFF. The CDR3 DNA follows: TGTGCCAGCAGCCTAGTGGGACAGCGCTACAATGAGCAGTTCTTC. The rearrangement uses TRBV2 and TRBJ2-1; 7 bases line up with TRBD1. The germline V gene has CDR1 SNHLY and CDR2 FYNNEI. CDR3 size: 15 residues. J lost 3 bases, V lost 6 bases, and 8 bases had no gene match.

This clonotype was counted ten times or more. This chain links TRBV20-1 with TRBJ2-7, with 9 bases aligning to TRBD1. Germline lookup yields CDR1 DFQATT and CDR2 SNEGSKA (reference sequence). Germline trimming cut 2 bases from V and 5 bases from J; bases unmatched to any gene: 10. The CDR3 loop spans 15 amino acids. CDR3 sequence reads: CSARSGQGPGHEQYF. CDR3 coding DNA: TGCAGTGCTAGATCGGGACAGGGTCCAGGTCACGAGCAGTACTTC.

This clonotype was seen ten or more times. The chain employs TRBV12-3 or TRBV12-4 and TRBJ2-3, with 8 nucleotides matching TRBD2. The CDR3 has 14 amino acids. The V gene end was trimmed by 7 bases and the J gene end by 6 bases; junction bases not matched to a gene: 9. The chain's CDR3 is CASTPGTRTDTQYF. The CDR3 DNA sequence: TGTGCCAGCACCCCCGGGACTAGAACGGATACGCAGTATTTT.

This clonotype was counted at least ten times. V gene TRBV10-3 combines with J gene TRBJ1-3; D unresolved. The V and J ends lost 0 bases and 1 base respectively, with 7 bases between them. Per the germline V gene, CDR1 is ENHRY and CDR2 is SYGVKD. This CDR3 has 15 amino acids. In nucleotides, the CDR3 is TGTGCCATCAGTGAGTCGGGCTTTTCTGGAAACACCATATATTTT. The encoded protein is CAISESGFSGNTIYF.